The clone carrying this T cell receptor (beta chain) was picked up many times. Template material for amplifying TCR beta CDR3 regions consisted of RNA transcripts. RT-PCR in the first round (using the HTBI primer set) targeted the TCR CDR3. MiXCR was run by TCRdb on the multiplex PCR reads, yielding one entry per CDR3 protein. The sample has 250,000 or so distinct CDR3 sequences, 13% to 15% seen once. The data belong to a study of T cells in Graves' hyperthyroidism and ophthalmopathy. Germline assignment: CDR1 GTSNPN and CDR2 SVGIG (reference sequence). V lost 0 bases, J lost 4 bases, and 15 bases lay in between. The CDR3 extends over 15 amino acids.

This receptor was identified in a woman between 45 and 65 years old with Graves' hyperthyroidism that later progressed to Graves' ophthalmopathy. This chain joins TRBV30 and TRBJ2-5; TRBD2 might be the D (5 bases). Sequenced: blood. CDR3 coding DNA: TGTGCCTGGAGTGTAGGCCTAGCAGCCGGAGAGACCCAGTACTTC. This gives the protein CAWSVGLAAGETQYF.